These T cell receptor beta chains were read from a single sample in a study of blood T cells in healthy people across ages. In TCRdb, the 5' RACE reads were re-called with MiXCR into one record per CDR3 protein. The sample has 1.5 million to 2 million distinct CDR3 sequences; 39% are singletons. Sequencing input: blood. These receptors were obtained from a human donor in good health. Both conserved end residues are part of each CDR3. Fields, in order: clone size, V gene, D gene, J gene, CDR3 protein, CDR3 DNA. The D gene is left open where the match is weak. Clone size is not always given. Where it is, it says once, few, many or a class for expanded clones.

size: few; V: TRBV5-4; D: TRBD1; J: TRBJ2-7; CDR3: CASSLGQARSYEQYF; DNA: TGTGCCAGCAGCCTGGGACAGGCACGCTCCTACGAGCAGTACTTC
size: -; V: TRBV7-7; D: TRBD1; J: TRBJ2-1; CDR3: CASSPGTGGREQFF; DNA: TGTGCCAGCAGCCCGGGGACAGGGGGCAGGGAGCAGTTCTTC
size: many; V: TRBV7-2; D: -; J: TRBJ1-2; CDR3: CASSLASGSDYGYTF; DNA: TGTGCCAGCAGCTTAGCTTCAGGGAGTGACTATGGCTACACCTTC
size: few; V: TRBV24-1; D: -; J: TRBJ2-3; CDR3: CATSDQRDTQYF; DNA: TGTGCCACCAGTGACCAAAGGGATACGCAGTATTTT
size: -; V: TRBV4-3; D: -; J: TRBJ2-1; CDR3: CASSQDLRGSYNEQFF; DNA: TGCGCCAGCAGCCAAGATCTCCGGGGATCCTACAATGAGCAGTTCTTC
size: -; V: TRBV13; D: -; J: TRBJ2-5; CDR3: CASSLGAGTFGETQYF; DNA: TGTGCCAGCAGCTTAGGCGCCGGGACCTTCGGTGAGACCCAGTACTTC
size: few; V: TRBV20-1; D: -; J: TRBJ2-7; CDR3: CSVKRTNYEQYF; DNA: TGCAGTGTTAAGAGAACTAATTACGAGCAGTACTTC
size: few; V: TRBV25-1; D: TRBD2; J: TRBJ2-3; CDR3: CASSELSGGHTDTQYF; DNA: TGTGCCAGCAGTGAATTGAGCGGGGGGCACACAGATACGCAGTATTTT
size: few; V: TRBV7-2; D: -; J: TRBJ1-6; CDR3: CASSFTPYSSPLHF; DNA: TGTGCCAGCAGCTTTACCCCTTACAGTTCACCCCTCCACTTT
size: few; V: TRBV14; D: -; J: TRBJ1-2; CDR3: CASSRDPTSNYGYTF; DNA: TGTGCCAGCAGCCGCGACCCTACATCTAACTATGGCTACACCTTC
size: -; V: TRBV7-9; D: -; J: TRBJ2-3; CDR3: CASSFTGGSDTQYF; DNA: TGTGCCAGCAGCTTCACCGGGGGTTCAGATACGCAGTATTTT
size: -; V: TRBV4-3; D: TRBD2; J: TRBJ2-1; CDR3: CASSLGLAADNEQFF; DNA: TGCGCCAGCAGCCTCGGACTAGCGGCAGACAATGAGCAGTTCTTC
size: -; V: TRBV4-1; D: TRBD2; J: TRBJ2-5; CDR3: CASSQVFSGGAIETQYF; DNA: TGCGCCAGCAGCCAAGTTTTTAGCGGGGGGGCTATAGAGACCCAGTACTTC
size: -; V: TRBV6-2/TRBV6-3; D: -; J: TRBJ2-1; CDR3: CASSYSTASGYNEQFF; DNA: TGTGCCAGCAGTTACTCGACCGCATCAGGTTACAATGAGCAGTTCTTC
size: -; V: TRBV6-2/TRBV6-3; D: -; J: TRBJ2-1; CDR3: CASSGLEGGKQNNGQFF; DNA: TGTGCCAGCAGTGGTCTAGAGGGGGGAAAGCAAAACAATGGGCAGTTCTTC
size: many; V: TRBV29-1; D: -; J: TRBJ2-7; CDR3: CSVDGPGGSYEQYF; DNA: TGCAGCGTTGACGGGCCAGGGGGGTCCTACGAGCAGTACTTC
size: -; V: TRBV5-6; D: TRBD2; J: TRBJ2-3; CDR3: CASSLSRLARTDTQYF; DNA: TGTGCCAGCAGCTTGAGCCGACTAGCGAGGACAGATACGCAGTATTTT
size: -; V: TRBV6-6; D: TRBD2; J: TRBJ2-3; CDR3: CASSSFSGGYTDTQYF; DNA: TGTGCCAGCAGTTCCTTTAGCGGGGGCTACACAGATACGCAGTATTTT
size: -; V: TRBV20-1; D: -; J: TRBJ2-7; CDR3: CSADPGTYEQYF; DNA: TGCAGTGCTGACCCCGGGACATACGAGCAGTACTTC
size: many; V: TRBV5-1; D: -; J: TRBJ1-2; CDR3: CASSLAGGGNYGYTF; DNA: TGCGCCAGCAGCTTGGCCGGGGGTGGTAACTATGGCTACACCTTC
size: -; V: TRBV4-2; D: -; J: TRBJ1-2; CDR3: CASSRVMSTTNYGYTF; DNA: TGTGCCAGCTCAAGGGTTATGAGTACAACTAACTATGGCTACACCTTC
size: -; V: TRBV7-2; D: -; J: TRBJ2-7; CDR3: CASTEYLTGEDYEQYF; DNA: TGTGCCAGCACCGAATACCTAACAGGGGAGGACTACGAGCAGTACTTC
size: -; V: TRBV5-1; D: -; J: TRBJ2-7; CDR3: CASSDSYYRDGNYEQYF; DNA: TGCGCCAGCAGCGACTCCTACTACAGGGACGGGAACTACGAGCAGTACTTC
size: once; V: TRBV29-1; D: -; J: TRBJ2-4; CDR3: CSGRTTFNIRDNYNEQYF; DNA: TGCAGCGGCCGAACGACCTTTAACATTCGGGACAACTACAATGAGCAGTACTTC
size: few; V: TRBV21-1; D: -; J: TRBJ2-7; CDR3: CASSKDGLPGEQYF; DNA: TGTGCCAGCAGCAAAGACGGACTACCGGGCGAGCAGTACTTC
size: few; V: TRBV6-6; D: -; J: TRBJ2-5; CDR3: CASSYSQKETQYF; DNA: TGTGCCAGCAGTTACTCGCAAAAAGAGACCCAGTACTTC
size: -; V: TRBV12-5; D: -; J: TRBJ2-5; CDR3: CASGLPGLRETQYF; DNA: TGTGCTAGTGGTTTGCCCGGACTGAGAGAGACCCAGTACTTC
size: -; V: TRBV20-1; D: TRBD1; J: TRBJ2-5; CDR3: CSAKTGTQETQYF; DNA: TGCAGTGCTAAGACAGGGACGCAAGAGACCCAGTACTTC
size: few; V: TRBV6-9; D: -; J: TRBJ1-2; CDR3: CASSLNLRSGAYGYTF; DNA: TGTGCCAGCAGTTTGAATTTAAGAAGCGGGGCCTATGGCTACACCTTC
size: few; V: TRBV5-1; D: -; J: TRBJ2-6; CDR3: CASSLVAGTLSGANVLTF; DNA: TGCGCCAGCAGCTTGGTAGCAGGGACGCTCTCTGGGGCCAACGTCCTGACTTTC
size: -; V: TRBV5-1; D: -; J: TRBJ2-5; CDR3: CASSTTGYNEQYF; DNA: TGCGCCAGCAGCACCACGGGGTACAATGAGCAGTACTTC
size: few; V: TRBV20-1; D: -; J: TRBJ2-5; CDR3: CSATGLRRETQYF; DNA: TGCAGTGCCACGGGCTTAAGACGGGAGACCCAGTACTTC
size: -; V: TRBV20-1; D: TRBD1; J: TRBJ2-7; CDR3: CSAPRPGQGSYEQYF; DNA: TGCAGTGCTCCACGGCCGGGACAGGGATCCTACGAGCAGTACTTC
size: -; V: TRBV11-1; D: -; J: TRBJ2-3; CDR3: CAGSLEGVAQYF; DNA: TGTGCCGGCAGCTTAGAGGGGGTGGCGCAGTATTTT
size: -; V: TRBV7-2; D: TRBD2; J: TRBJ2-1; CDR3: CASSFSRGGDNEQFF; DNA: TGTGCCAGCAGCTTCTCGCGGGGGGGTGACAATGAGCAGTTCTTC
size: few; V: TRBV6-6; D: -; J: TRBJ2-7; CDR3: CATLRVGEQYF; DNA: TGTGCCACCCTACGGGTCGGCGAGCAGTACTTC
size: few; V: TRBV10-3; D: TRBD1; J: TRBJ2-2; CDR3: CAIRDDRGANTGELFF; DNA: TGTGCCATCAGAGATGACAGGGGCGCGAACACCGGGGAGCTGTTTTTT
size: -; V: TRBV7-2; D: -; J: TRBJ2-7; CDR3: CASSAQGTLLYYEQYF; DNA: TGTGCCAGCAGCGCCCAGGGAACCCTCTTATACTACGAGCAGTACTTC
size: few; V: TRBV4-1; D: -; J: TRBJ2-4; CDR3: CASSQDDSVHLQYF; DNA: TGCGCCAGCAGCCAAGATGATTCGGTCCATCTTCAGTACTTC
size: -; V: TRBV20-1; D: -; J: TRBJ2-7; CDR3: CSARDLAYEQYF; DNA: TGCAGTGCTAGAGATCTGGCCTACGAGCAGTACTTC
size: -; V: TRBV6-5; D: TRBD1; J: TRBJ2-7; CDR3: CACGGTGRYEQYF; DNA: TGTGCCTGTGGTGGGACAGGGAGGTACGAGCAGTACTTC
size: -; V: TRBV29-1; D: -; J: TRBJ1-3; CDR3: CSPSSKWENTIYF; DNA: TGCAGCCCCAGTTCTAAGTGGGAAAACACCATATATTTT
size: -; V: TRBV2; D: -; J: TRBJ2-4; CDR3: CASSDGPRRNIQYF; DNA: TGTGCCAGCAGTGACGGACCGCGCCGGAACATTCAGTACTTC
size: -; V: TRBV28; D: -; J: TRBJ2-7; CDR3: CASSHSIVPYEQYF; DNA: TGTGCCAGCAGTCATTCCATTGTTCCCTACGAGCAGTACTTC
size: few; V: TRBV4-1; D: -; J: TRBJ1-4; CDR3: CASSRTGMVEKLFF; DNA: TGCGCCAGCAGCCGAACAGGGATGGTTGAAAAACTGTTTTTT
size: few; V: TRBV6-6; D: -; J: TRBJ2-5; CDR3: CASSSLRGRETQYF; DNA: TGTGCCAGCAGTTCTCTGCGTGGGAGAGAGACCCAGTACTTC
size: -; V: TRBV18; D: -; J: TRBJ2-7; CDR3: CASSPREGPTEQYF; DNA: TGTGCCAGCTCACCCAGGGAAGGCCCCACCGAGCAGTACTTC
size: once; V: TRBV5-4; D: TRBD2; J: TRBJ2-1; CDR3: CASSKGSGGSSYNEQFF; DNA: TGTGCCAGCAGTAAAGGTAGCGGGGGAAGCTCCTACAATGAGCAGTTCTTC
size: few; V: TRBV20-1; D: -; J: TRBJ2-1; CDR3: CSSPSPLRYNEQFF; DNA: TGCAGTAGCCCCTCCCCCCTCAGATACAATGAGCAGTTCTTC
size: -; V: TRBV29-1; D: TRBD1; J: TRBJ2-1; CDR3: CSGSRTGAGGLTQFF; DNA: TGCAGCGGCTCCCGGACAGGGGCAGGGGGATTGACGCAGTTCTTC
size: -; V: TRBV24-1; D: TRBD1; J: TRBJ1-5; CDR3: CATSVLEGPGQDPNQPQHF; DNA: TGTGCCACCAGTGTGCTTGAAGGACCGGGACAGGATCCCAATCAGCCCCAGCATTTT
size: -; V: TRBV3-1; D: -; J: TRBJ2-4; CDR3: CASSQGDSARNIQYF; DNA: TGTGCCAGCAGCCAAGGGGATTCAGCCAGAAACATTCAGTACTTC
size: once; V: TRBV2; D: TRBD2; J: TRBJ2-7; CDR3: CASSGSAGGPYEQYF; DNA: TGTGCCAGCAGTGGATCCGCGGGGGGACCCTACGAGCAGTACTTC
size: few; V: TRBV4-1; D: -; J: TRBJ1-4; CDR3: CASSHRANELFF; DNA: TGCGCCAGCAGCCACCGAGCGAACGAACTGTTTTTT
size: few; V: TRBV13; D: -; J: TRBJ1-4; CDR3: CASSSGTQNEKLFF; DNA: TGTGCCAGCAGCTCCGGGACCCAGAATGAAAAACTGTTTTTT
size: -; V: TRBV12-3/TRBV12-4; D: -; J: TRBJ2-1; CDR3: CASKPGLTYNEQFF; DNA: TGTGCCAGCAAGCCGGGACTGACCTACAATGAGCAGTTCTTC
size: many; V: TRBV20-1; D: -; J: TRBJ2-7; CDR3: CSAETPGQGVNEQYF; DNA: TGCAGTGCTGAGACCCCGGGACAAGGGGTCAACGAGCAGTACTTC
size: -; V: TRBV3-1; D: -; J: TRBJ2-1; CDR3: CASSRSPLTVGNEQFF; DNA: TGTGCCAGCAGCCGCTCCCCCCTAACCGTGGGCAATGAGCAGTTCTTC
size: -; V: TRBV4-3; D: -; J: TRBJ1-4; CDR3: CASSQDPLWNEKLFF; DNA: TGCGCCAGCAGCCAAGATCCCCTATGGAATGAAAAACTGTTTTTT
size: -; V: TRBV3-1; D: TRBD1; J: TRBJ2-4; CDR3: CASSPLQPGQKDNEQYF; DNA: TGTGCCAGCAGCCCCCTTCAACCGGGACAGAAAGACAATGAGCAGTACTTC